This T cell receptor (beta chain) was documented in a study of T cells in localized non-small cell lung cancer (dated by TCRdb to 2019 to 2021). With regard to the full study: The study examined T cell repertoires in approximately 240 patients with early-stage NSCLC and compared tumors with uninvolved tumor-adjacent lungs. Of the NSCLC patients, over 120 were male and approximately 110 were female, and the mean age was approximately 66 years. The cohort comprised 200 to 300 treatment-naïve NSCLC patients with resected, localized lung tumors.

At diagnosis, tumor, uninvolved tumor-adjacent lung and peripheral blood were collected and then preserved as a mix of FFPE and fresh-frozen material. Blood samples were analyzed as peripheral blood mononuclear cells for TCR repertoire profiling. On this clone itself: Its recognized antigen is unknown. No base-level quality is on record; no much larger clone is a single base apart.

V was cut back by 3 bases and J by 12 bases, leaving a gap of 14 bases between them. CDR1 SGHTA and CDR2 FQGNSA are derived from the germline V gene. Including cysteine and phenylalanine, the CDR3 has 13 amino acids. The kept DNA is CDR3 alone, 39 bases in frame from the first base. TCR beta CDR3 regions were sequenced from DNA using the immunoSEQ Assay. In the original analysis: T cell density was computed as TCR beta template counts normalized to usable DNA estimated by amplifying housekeeping genes. Using the preseqR package, richness was estimated by extrapolating to 120,000 templates for tissue samples and 400,000 templates for PBMC samples. Clonality was calculated as one minus Pielou's evenness. To identify tissue-enriched TCRs, differential abundance testing was run on productive amino-acid clonotypes with a minimum total count of 5 and an alpha of 0.1. The Jaccard Index and the Morisita Overlap Index were used to quantify repertoire overlap between compartments. GLIPH grouped TCR beta CDR3s together with public tetramer-defined viral CDR3s, and a viral motif had to include at least three viral sequences and also show V-gene enrichment. TCRdb holds this immuneACCESS table with in-frame rearrangements only. Some clones are missing; in checked studies, unresolved V genes explain under half, and the rest has no known cause. The V and J calls and clone size were taken over from that table, and D and trimming were inferred from the DNA. Recorded for this sample are over 70,000 clones; roughly 88% of them occurred a single time. The ten largest clones add up to roughly 4.3% of the sample.

What the work shows at the level of the full study, not this receptor alone: The highest T cell clonality was observed in uninvolved tumor-adjacent lung, where clonality exceeded that of tumor, suggesting that antigenic responses were more focused in uninvolved tumor-adjacent lung. Because the study design was exploratory, TCR variables were selected using unadjusted p-values without false-discovery rate correction. Of the top 100 tumor clones, a median of approximately 60 were detected in paired uninvolved adjacent lung; under 35 were also among that lung's top 100. Higher T cell density in blood was associated with longer overall survival, whereas higher clonality in adjacent lung was associated with shorter survival. Because multi-region sequencing of the tumors was not done, intratumor heterogeneity could not be ruled out.

The specimen comprised PBMCs, sampled before any cancer treatment. The clonotype originates from a woman between 35 and 70 years old with stage II squamous cell lung carcinoma. This sequence uses TRBV7-2 and TRBJ1-4, with the D gene call left open. The CDR3 is CASSFNRANELFF. The DNA is as follows: TGTGCCAGCAGCTTTAACAGAGCTAACGAACTGTTTTTT.